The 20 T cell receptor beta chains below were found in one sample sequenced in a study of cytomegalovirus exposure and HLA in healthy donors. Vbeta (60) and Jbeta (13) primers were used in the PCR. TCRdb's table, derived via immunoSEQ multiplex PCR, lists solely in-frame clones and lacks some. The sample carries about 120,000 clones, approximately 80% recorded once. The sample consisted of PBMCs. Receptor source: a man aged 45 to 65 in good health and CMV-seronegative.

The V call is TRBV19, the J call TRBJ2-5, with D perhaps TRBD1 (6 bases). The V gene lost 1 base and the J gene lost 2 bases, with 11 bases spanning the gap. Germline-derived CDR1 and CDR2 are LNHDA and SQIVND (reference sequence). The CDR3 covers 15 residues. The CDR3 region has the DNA TGTGCCAGTAGTATAGGTGGGGGCCAACAAGAGACCCAGTACTTC. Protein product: CASSIGGGQQETQYF.

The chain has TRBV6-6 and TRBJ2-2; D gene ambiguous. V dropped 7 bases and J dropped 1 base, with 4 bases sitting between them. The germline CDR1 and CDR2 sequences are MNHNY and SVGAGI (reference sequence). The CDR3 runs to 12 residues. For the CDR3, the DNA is TGTGCCAGCATTCTGAACACCGGGGAGCTGTTTTTT. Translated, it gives CASILNTGELFF.

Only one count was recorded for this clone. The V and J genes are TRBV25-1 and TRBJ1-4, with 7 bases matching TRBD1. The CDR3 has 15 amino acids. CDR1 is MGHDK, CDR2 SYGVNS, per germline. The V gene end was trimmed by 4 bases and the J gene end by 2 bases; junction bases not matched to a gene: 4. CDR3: CASSVGTVTNEKLFF. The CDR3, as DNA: TGTGCCAGCAGTGTTGGGACAGTGACTAATGAAAAACTGTTTTTT. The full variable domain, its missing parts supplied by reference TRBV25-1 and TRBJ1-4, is EADIYQTPRYLVIGTGKKITLECSQTMGHDKMYWYQQDPGMELHLIHYSYGVNSTEKGDLSSESTVSRIRTEHFPLTLESARPSHTSQYLCASSVGTVTNEKLFFGSGTQLSVL.

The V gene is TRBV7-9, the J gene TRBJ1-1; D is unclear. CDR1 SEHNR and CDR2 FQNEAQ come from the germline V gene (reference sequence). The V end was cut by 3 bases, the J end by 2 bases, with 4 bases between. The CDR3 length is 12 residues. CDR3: CASSFLNTEAFF. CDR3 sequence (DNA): TGTGCCAGCAGCTTTTTAAACACTGAAGCTTTCTTT.

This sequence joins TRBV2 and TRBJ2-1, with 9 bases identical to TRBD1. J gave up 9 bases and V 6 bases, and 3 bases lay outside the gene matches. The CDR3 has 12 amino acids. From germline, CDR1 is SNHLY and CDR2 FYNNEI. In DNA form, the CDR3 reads TGTGCCAGCAGATGGACAGGGGTTGAGCAGTTCTTC. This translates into CASRWTGVEQFF.

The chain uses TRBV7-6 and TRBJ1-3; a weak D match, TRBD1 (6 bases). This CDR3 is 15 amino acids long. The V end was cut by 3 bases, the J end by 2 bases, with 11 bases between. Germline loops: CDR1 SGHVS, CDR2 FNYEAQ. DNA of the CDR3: TGTGCCAGCAGCTTCCAAGGGGGACCTGGAAACACCATATATTTT. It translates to CASSFQGGPGNTIYF.

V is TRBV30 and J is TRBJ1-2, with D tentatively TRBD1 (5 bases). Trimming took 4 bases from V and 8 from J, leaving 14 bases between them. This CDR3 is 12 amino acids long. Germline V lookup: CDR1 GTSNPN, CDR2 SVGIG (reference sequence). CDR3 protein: CAWIGAGDGYTF. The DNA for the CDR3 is TGTGCCTGGATTGGGGCGGGGGACGGCTACACCTTC.

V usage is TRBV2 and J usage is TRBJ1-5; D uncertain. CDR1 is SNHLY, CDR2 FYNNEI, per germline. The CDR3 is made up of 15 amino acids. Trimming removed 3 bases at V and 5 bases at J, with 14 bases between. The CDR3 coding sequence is TGTGCCAGCAGTGACGGCTCCGGAGCCTATCAGCCCCAGCATTTT. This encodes CASSDGSGAYQPQHF.

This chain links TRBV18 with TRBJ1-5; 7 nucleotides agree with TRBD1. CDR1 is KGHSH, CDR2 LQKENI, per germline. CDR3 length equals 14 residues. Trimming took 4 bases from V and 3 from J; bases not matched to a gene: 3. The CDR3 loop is CASSLGQANQPQHF. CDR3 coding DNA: TGTGCCAGCTCACTAGGACAGGCCAATCAGCCCCAGCATTTT.

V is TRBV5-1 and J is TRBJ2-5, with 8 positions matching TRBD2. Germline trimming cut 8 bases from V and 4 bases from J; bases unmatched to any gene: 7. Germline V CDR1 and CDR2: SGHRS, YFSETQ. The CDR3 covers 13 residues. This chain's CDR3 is CASRRGGAETQYF. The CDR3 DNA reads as TGCGCCAGTAGACGGGGGGGCGCAGAGACCCAGTACTTC.

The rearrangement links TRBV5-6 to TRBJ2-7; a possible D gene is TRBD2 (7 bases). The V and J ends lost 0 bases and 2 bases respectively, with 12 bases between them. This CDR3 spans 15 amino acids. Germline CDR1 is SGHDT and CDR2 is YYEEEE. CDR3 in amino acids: CASSLAGGRPYEQYF. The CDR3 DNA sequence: TGTGCCAGCAGCTTGGCGGGGGGCCGACCCTACGAGCAGTACTTC. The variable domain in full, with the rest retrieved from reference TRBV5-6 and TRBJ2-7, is DAGVTQSPTHLIKTRGQQVTLRCSPKSGHDTVSWYQQALGQGPQFIFQYYEEEERQRGNFPDRFSGHQFPNYSSELNVNALLLGDSALYLCASSLAGGRPYEQYFGPGTRLTVT.

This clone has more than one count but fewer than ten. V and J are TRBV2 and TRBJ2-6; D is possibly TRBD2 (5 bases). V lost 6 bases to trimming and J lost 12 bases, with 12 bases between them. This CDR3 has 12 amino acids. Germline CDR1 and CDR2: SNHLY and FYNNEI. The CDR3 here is CASRSGFFVLTF. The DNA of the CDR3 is TGTGCCAGCAGATCGGGATTCTTCGTCCTGACTTTC.

Written as DNA, the CDR3 is TGTGCCAGCGGGCCGACAGGGGATCAGCCCCAGCATTTT. It yields the protein CASGPTGDQPQHF. The J gene is TRBJ1-5, the V gene TRBV7-2; TRBD1 aligns across 8 bases. CDR1 and CDR2 (germline): SGHTA, FQGNSA. CDR3 length equals 13 residues. Losses at the gene ends were 8 bases for V and 5 bases for J; bases not matched to a gene: 5.

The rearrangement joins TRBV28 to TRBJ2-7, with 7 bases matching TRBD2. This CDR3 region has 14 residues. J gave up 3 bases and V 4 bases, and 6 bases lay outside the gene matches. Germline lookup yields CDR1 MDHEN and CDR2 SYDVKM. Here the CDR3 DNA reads TGTGCCAGCAGTTCCCCGGGACTAATCTACGAGCAGTACTTC. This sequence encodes CASSSPGLIYEQYF.

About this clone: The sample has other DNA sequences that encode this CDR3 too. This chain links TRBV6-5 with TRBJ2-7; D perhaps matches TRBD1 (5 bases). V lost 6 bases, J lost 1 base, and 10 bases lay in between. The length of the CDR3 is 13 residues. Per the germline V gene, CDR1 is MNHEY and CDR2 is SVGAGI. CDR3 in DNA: TGTGCCAGCAGCTCAGGGTATTCCTACGAGCAGTACTTC. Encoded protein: CASSSGYSYEQYF.

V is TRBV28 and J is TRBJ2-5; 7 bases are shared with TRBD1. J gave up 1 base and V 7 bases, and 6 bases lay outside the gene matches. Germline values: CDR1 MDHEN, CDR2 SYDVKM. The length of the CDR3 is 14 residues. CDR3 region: CASTWPGGQETQYF. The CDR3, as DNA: TGTGCCAGCACCTGGCCAGGGGGCCAAGAGACCCAGTACTTC.

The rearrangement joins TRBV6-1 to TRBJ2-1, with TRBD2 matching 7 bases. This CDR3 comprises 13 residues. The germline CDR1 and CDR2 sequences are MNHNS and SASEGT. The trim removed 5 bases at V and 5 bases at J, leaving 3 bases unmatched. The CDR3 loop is CASSWGGDNEQFF. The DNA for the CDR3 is TGTGCCAGCAGTTGGGGAGGGGACAATGAGCAGTTCTTC.

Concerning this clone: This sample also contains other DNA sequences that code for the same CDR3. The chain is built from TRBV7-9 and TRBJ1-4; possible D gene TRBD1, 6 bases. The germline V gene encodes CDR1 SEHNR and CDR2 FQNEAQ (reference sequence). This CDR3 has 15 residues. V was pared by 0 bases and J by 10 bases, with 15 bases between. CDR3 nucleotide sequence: TGTGCCAGCAGCTTAGCGCTTCGGGGAGGGGGAAAACTGTTTTTT. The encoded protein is CASSLALRGGGKLFF.

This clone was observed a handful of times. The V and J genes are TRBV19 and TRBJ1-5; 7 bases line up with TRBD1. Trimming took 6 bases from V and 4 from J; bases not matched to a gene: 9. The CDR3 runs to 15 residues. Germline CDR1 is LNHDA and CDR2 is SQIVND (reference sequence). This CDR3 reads CASSRGQTENQPQHF. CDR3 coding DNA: TGTGCCAGTAGCCGGGGACAGACAGAAAATCAGCCCCAGCATTTT.

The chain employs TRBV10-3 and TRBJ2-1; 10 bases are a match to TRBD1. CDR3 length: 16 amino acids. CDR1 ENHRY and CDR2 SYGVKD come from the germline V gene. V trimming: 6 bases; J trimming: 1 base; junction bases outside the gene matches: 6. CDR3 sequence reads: CAIRAEGQGSYNEQFF. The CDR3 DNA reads TGTGCCATCAGAGCCGAGGGACAGGGGTCCTACAATGAGCAGTTCTTC.